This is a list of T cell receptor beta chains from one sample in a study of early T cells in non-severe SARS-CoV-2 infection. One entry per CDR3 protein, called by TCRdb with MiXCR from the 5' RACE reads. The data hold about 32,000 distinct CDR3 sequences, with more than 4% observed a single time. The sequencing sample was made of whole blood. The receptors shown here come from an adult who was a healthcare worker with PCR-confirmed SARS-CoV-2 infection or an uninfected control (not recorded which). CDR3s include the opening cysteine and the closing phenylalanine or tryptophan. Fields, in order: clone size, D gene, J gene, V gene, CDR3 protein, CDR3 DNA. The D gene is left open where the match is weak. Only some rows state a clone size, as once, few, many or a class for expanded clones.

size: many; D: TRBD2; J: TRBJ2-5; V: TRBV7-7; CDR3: CASSFGLEETQYF; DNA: TGTGCCAGCAGCTTTGGACTAGAAGAGACCCAGTACTTC
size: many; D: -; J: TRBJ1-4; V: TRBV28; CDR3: CASSFRRGYGEKLFF; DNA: TGTGCCAGCAGTTTTAGAAGGGGTTACGGTGAAAAACTGTTTTTT
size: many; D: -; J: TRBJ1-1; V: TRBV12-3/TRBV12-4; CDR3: CASSPYRTALKTGAFF; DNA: TGTGCCAGCAGTCCATATCGGACAGCCCTAAAAACCGGAGCTTTCTTT
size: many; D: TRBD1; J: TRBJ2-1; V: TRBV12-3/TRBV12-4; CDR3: CASSLNRGVWNEQFF; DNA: TGTGCCAGCAGTTTAAACAGGGGCGTTTGGAATGAGCAGTTCTTC
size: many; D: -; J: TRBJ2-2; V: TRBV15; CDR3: CATNRQTGELFF; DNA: TGTGCCACCAACAGACAGACCGGGGAGCTGTTTTTT
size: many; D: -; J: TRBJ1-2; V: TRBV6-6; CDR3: CASSYSRHVQFGYTF; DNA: TGTGCCAGCAGTTACTCGAGACACGTTCAGTTTGGCTACACCTTC
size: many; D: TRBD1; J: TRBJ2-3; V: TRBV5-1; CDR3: CASSLGGTGHHLTDTQYF; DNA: TGCGCCAGCAGCTTGGGAGGGACAGGCCATCATCTCACAGATACGCAGTATTTT
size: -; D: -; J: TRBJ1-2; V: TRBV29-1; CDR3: CSVPTGYSDGYTF; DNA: TGCAGCGTCCCCACAGGGTATTCCGATGGCTACACCTTC
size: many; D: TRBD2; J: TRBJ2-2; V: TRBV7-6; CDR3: CASSYHLRGGNTGELFF; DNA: TGTGCCAGCAGCTACCACCTTCGGGGGGGGAACACCGGGGAGCTGTTTTTT
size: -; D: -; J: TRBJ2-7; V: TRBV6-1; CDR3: CASSESTGWSYEQYF; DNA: TGTGCCAGCAGTGAATCCACAGGTTGGTCCTACGAGCAGTACTTC
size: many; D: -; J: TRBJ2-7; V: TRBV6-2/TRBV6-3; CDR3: CASRNGIEGHYEQYF; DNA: TGTGCCAGCAGGAACGGGATAGAAGGCCACTACGAGCAGTACTTC
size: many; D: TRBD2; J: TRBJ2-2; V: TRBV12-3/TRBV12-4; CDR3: CASRDPSGGENTGELFF; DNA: TGTGCCAGCAGGGACCCTAGCGGGGGGGAGAACACCGGGGAGCTGTTTTTT
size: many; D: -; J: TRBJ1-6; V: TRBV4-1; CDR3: CASSQAHSGSRAKALHF; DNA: TGCGCCAGCAGCCAAGCGCACTCGGGGAGCAGGGCAAAGGCCCTCCACTTT
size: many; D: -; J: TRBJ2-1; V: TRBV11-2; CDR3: CASHQVSSYNEQFF; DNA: TGTGCCAGCCACCAGGTGAGCTCCTACAATGAGCAGTTCTTC
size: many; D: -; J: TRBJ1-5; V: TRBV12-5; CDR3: CASGPPGNSNQPQHF; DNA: TGTGCTAGTGGTCCTCCGGGGAATAGCAATCAGCCCCAGCATTTT
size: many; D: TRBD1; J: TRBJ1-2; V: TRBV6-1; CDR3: CASSVTDRANYGYTF; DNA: TGTGCCAGCAGTGTCACCGACAGGGCGAACTATGGCTACACCTTC
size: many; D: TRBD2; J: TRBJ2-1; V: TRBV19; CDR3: CATSGHNEQFF; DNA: TGTGCCACTAGCGGTCACAATGAGCAGTTCTTC
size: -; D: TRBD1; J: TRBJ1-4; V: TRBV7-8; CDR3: CASSRTGGFEKLFF; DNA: TGTGCCAGCAGCAGGACAGGGGGCTTTGAAAAACTGTTTTTT
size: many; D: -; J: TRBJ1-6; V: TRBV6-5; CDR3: CASSYGQLHNSPLHF; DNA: TGTGCCAGCAGTTACGGACAGCTCCATAATTCACCCCTCCACTTT
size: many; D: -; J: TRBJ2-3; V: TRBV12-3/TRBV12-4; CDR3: CASGGGIPDTQYF; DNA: TGTGCTTCCGGAGGAGGTATCCCAGATACGCAGTATTTT
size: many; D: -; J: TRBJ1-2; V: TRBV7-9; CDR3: CASSLPQNYGYTF; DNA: TGTGCCAGCTCCCTTCCGCAGAACTATGGCTACACCTTC
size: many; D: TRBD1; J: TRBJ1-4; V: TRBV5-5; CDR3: CASSVEPGQGEKLFF; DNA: TGTGCCAGCAGCGTGGAACCGGGACAGGGTGAAAAACTGTTTTTT
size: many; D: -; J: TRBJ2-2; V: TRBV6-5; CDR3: CASRSRFLGTGELFF; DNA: TGTGCCAGCAGATCTAGATTCCTTGGCACCGGGGAGCTGTTTTTT
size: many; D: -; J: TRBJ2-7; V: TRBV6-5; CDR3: CASQAGQSYYEQYF; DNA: TGTGCCAGCCAGGCGGGGCAGTCGTACTACGAGCAGTACTTC
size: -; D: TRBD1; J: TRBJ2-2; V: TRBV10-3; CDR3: CAISVRQGNTGELFF; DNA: TGTGCCATCAGCGTCAGACAGGGTAACACCGGGGAGCTGTTTTTT
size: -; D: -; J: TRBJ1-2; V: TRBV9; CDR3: CASSAPLGQIYGYTF; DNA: TGTGCCAGCAGCGCCCCTCTAGGGCAGATCTATGGCTACACCTTC
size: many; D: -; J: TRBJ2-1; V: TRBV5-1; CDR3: CASSFGQTYNEQFF; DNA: TGCGCCAGCAGCTTCGGACAGACCTACAATGAGCAGTTCTTC
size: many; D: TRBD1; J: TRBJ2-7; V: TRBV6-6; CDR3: CASSARDRVYEQYF; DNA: TGTGCCAGCAGTGCCCGGGACAGGGTCTACGAGCAGTACTTC
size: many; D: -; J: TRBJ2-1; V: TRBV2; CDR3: CASTEGVSPGQFF; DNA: TGTGCCAGCACCGAAGGGGTCTCCCCGGGACAGTTCTTC
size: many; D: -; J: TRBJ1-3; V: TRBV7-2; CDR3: CASSPFRGSGNTIYF; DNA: TGTGCCAGCAGCCCATTTAGGGGGTCTGGAAACACCATATATTTT
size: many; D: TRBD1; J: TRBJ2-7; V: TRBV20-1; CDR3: CSAGSTGGYDYEQYF; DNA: TGCAGTGCTGGCTCGACAGGGGGCTACGACTACGAGCAGTACTTC
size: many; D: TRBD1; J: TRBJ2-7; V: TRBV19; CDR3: CASSPGTGNSYEQYF; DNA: TGTGCCAGTAGCCCCGGGACAGGGAACTCCTACGAGCAGTACTTC
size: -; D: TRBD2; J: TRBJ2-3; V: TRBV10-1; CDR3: CASTQGSSGRTDTQYF; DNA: TGCGCCAGCACCCAAGGGTCTAGCGGGCGCACAGATACGCAGTATTTT
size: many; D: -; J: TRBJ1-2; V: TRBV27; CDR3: CASSLRGAAYGYTF; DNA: TGTGCCAGCAGTTTAAGGGGTGCAGCCTATGGCTACACCTTC
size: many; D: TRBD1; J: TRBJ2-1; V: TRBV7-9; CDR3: CASSKDRGNEQFF; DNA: TGTGCCAGCAGCAAGGACAGGGGAAATGAGCAGTTCTTC
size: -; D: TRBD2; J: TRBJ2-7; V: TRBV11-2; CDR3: CASSPAQGLAGATYEQYF; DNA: TGTGCCAGCAGCCCCGCGCAGGGGCTAGCGGGAGCAACCTACGAGCAGTACTTC
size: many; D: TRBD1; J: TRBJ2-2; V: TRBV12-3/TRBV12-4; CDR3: CASNPGTGGLTGELFF; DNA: TGTGCCAGCAATCCCGGGACAGGAGGGTTAACCGGGGAGCTGTTTTTT
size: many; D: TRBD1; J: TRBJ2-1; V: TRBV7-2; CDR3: CASSLAGTASYNEQFF; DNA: TGTGCCAGCAGTTTAGCCGGGACAGCGAGCTACAATGAGCAGTTCTTC
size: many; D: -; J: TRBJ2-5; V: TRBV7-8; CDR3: CASSSQETQYF; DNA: TGTGCCAGCAGCTCCCAAGAGACCCAGTACTTC
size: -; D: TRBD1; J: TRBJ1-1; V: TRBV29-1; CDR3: CSVGAQGAAFF; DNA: TGCAGCGTTGGGGCACAGGGGGCGGCTTTCTTT
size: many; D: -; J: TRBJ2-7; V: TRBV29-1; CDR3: CSVEDGTSSYEQYF; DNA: TGCAGCGTTGAAGACGGAACTAGCTCCTACGAGCAGTACTTC
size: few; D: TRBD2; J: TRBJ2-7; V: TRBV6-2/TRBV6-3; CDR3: CASNSGGLSSYEQYF; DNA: TGTGCCAGCAATAGCGGGGGCTTGAGCTCCTACGAGCAGTACTTC
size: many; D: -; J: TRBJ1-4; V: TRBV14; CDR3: CASSQHATGREKLFF; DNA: TGTGCCAGCAGCCAACATGCCACTGGCAGGGAAAAACTGTTTTTT
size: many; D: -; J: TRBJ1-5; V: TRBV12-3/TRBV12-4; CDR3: CASSRDGGSQPQHF; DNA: TGTGCCAGCAGTCGGGACGGCGGAAGTCAGCCCCAGCATTTT
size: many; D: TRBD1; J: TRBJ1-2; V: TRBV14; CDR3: CASSPEGQPFYGYTF; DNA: TGTGCCAGCAGCCCGGAGGGACAGCCGTTCTATGGCTACACCTTC
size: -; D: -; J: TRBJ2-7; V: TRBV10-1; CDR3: CASSQGSSYEQYF; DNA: TGCGCCAGCAGCCAGGGTAGCTCCTACGAGCAGTACTTC
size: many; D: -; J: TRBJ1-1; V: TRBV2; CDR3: CASRQGISTEAFF; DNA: TGTGCCAGCAGACAGGGTATTTCCACTGAAGCTTTCTTT
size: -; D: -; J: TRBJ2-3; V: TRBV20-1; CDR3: CSARDAGTSTDTQYF; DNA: TGCAGTGCTAGAGATGCGGGTACTAGCACAGATACGCAGTATTTT
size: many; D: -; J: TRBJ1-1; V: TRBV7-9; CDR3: CASSRTDEAFF; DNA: TGTGCCAGCAGCCGGACCGATGAAGCTTTCTTT